A selection of T cell receptor beta chains follows, all from one sample in a study of T cells after somatic rescue of genetic block. Profiling relied on immunoSEQ multiplex PCR, and the TCRdb table lists in-frame clones only, not all of them. The sample has about 67,000 clones, roughly 94% seen once. The sample comprised peripheral blood mononuclear cells (PBMCs). The receptors come from a man aged 40-49 years. The CDR3 runs from the conserved cysteine through the conserved F or W. D genes are given only for firm matches. Clone size is stated in some rows and not others, as once, few, many or a class when expanded.

clone_size: .; v_call: TRBV7-9; j_call: TRBJ1-4; d_call: .; cdr3_nt: TGTGCCAGCAGCCCGAGCACAACAACTAATGAAAAACTGTTTTTT; cdr3_aa: CASSPSTTTNEKLFF
clone_size: .; v_call: TRBV19; j_call: TRBJ1-4; d_call: TRBD1; cdr3_nt: TGTGCCAGTAGTTTGGGGACAGCAACTAATGAAAAACTGTTTTTT; cdr3_aa: CASSLGTATNEKLFF
clone_size: .; v_call: TRBV5-4; j_call: TRBJ2-1; d_call: TRBD1; cdr3_nt: TGTGCCAGCAGCTCCGGGACAGGGGGCCACAATGAGCAGTTCTTC; cdr3_aa: CASSSGTGGHNEQFF
clone_size: .; v_call: TRBV6-6; j_call: TRBJ2-1; d_call: .; cdr3_nt: TGTGCCAGCAGCCGGTCGACTAGTTCATCTCTAAATGAGCAGTTCTTC; cdr3_aa: CASSRSTSSSLNEQFF
clone_size: .; v_call: TRBV7-2; j_call: TRBJ1-4; d_call: .; cdr3_nt: TGTGCCAGCAGCCCCCGCTTTGGCGTTGGGGAAAAACTGTTTTTT; cdr3_aa: CASSPRFGVGEKLFF
clone_size: .; v_call: TRBV21-1; j_call: TRBJ2-1; d_call: .; cdr3_nt: TGTGCCAGCAGCGCCCAAGACAGGGGGAGGGTATCCTACAATGAGCAGTTCTTC; cdr3_aa: CASSAQDRGRVSYNEQFF
clone_size: .; v_call: TRBV30; j_call: TRBJ1-5; d_call: TRBD1; cdr3_nt: TGTGCCTGGTCAATCTCAGGGACAGTTCAGCCCCAGCATTTT; cdr3_aa: CAWSISGTVQPQHF
clone_size: .; v_call: TRBV7-7; j_call: TRBJ2-3; d_call: TRBD2; cdr3_nt: TGTGCTAGCAGCCTAGGACTAGACGCAGATACGCAGTATTTT; cdr3_aa: CASSLGLDADTQYF
clone_size: .; v_call: TRBV7-2; j_call: TRBJ1-2; d_call: .; cdr3_nt: TGTGCCAGCAGCTCTACTAACAGGGTACCTGGCTACACCTTC; cdr3_aa: CASSSTNRVPGYTF
clone_size: .; v_call: TRBV18; j_call: TRBJ1-2; d_call: TRBD1; cdr3_nt: TGTGCCAGCTCCACAGGGGCCGTTAACTATGGCTACACCTTC; cdr3_aa: CASSTGAVNYGYTF
clone_size: .; v_call: TRBV4-1; j_call: TRBJ2-5; d_call: .; cdr3_nt: TGCGCCAGCAGCCAGCAACTAGTTTTTGGGACCCAGTACTTC; cdr3_aa: CASSQQLVFGTQYF
clone_size: .; v_call: TRBV9; j_call: TRBJ2-7; d_call: .; cdr3_nt: TGTGCCAGCAGTACAGACGGAACCTACGAGCAGTACTTC; cdr3_aa: CASSTDGTYEQYF
clone_size: .; v_call: TRBV28; j_call: TRBJ2-7; d_call: TRBD1; cdr3_nt: TGTGCCAGCAGTCCACCGGGACAGGGGGGATACGAGCAGTACTTC; cdr3_aa: CASSPPGQGGYEQYF
clone_size: .; v_call: TRBV6-5; j_call: TRBJ2-5; d_call: TRBD1; cdr3_nt: TGTGCCAGCAGTGAGACAGGGTTGCGAGAGACCCAGTACTTC; cdr3_aa: CASSETGLRETQYF
clone_size: .; v_call: TRBV5-8; j_call: TRBJ2-3; d_call: .; cdr3_nt: TGTGCCAGCAGCTTCCTCTGGGAGCAGTATTTT; cdr3_aa: CASSFLWEQYF
clone_size: .; v_call: TRBV4-1; j_call: TRBJ2-2; d_call: .; cdr3_nt: TGCGCCAGCAGCCCCTTCTCCGGGGAGCTGTTTTTT; cdr3_aa: CASSPFSGELFF
clone_size: once; v_call: TRBV11-3; j_call: TRBJ2-7; d_call: .; cdr3_nt: TGTGCCAGCAGCCCAGGGGGGGTACGGTCCTACGAGCAGTACTTC; cdr3_aa: CASSPGGVRSYEQYF
clone_size: .; v_call: TRBV4-1; j_call: TRBJ2-7; d_call: .; cdr3_nt: TGCGCCAGCAGCCAAGGTCGAAGCTCCTACGAGCAGTACTTC; cdr3_aa: CASSQGRSSYEQYF
clone_size: .; v_call: TRBV5-4; j_call: TRBJ1-2; d_call: TRBD1; cdr3_nt: TGTGCCAGCAGCGTGGACAGGCTACTGCATGGCTACACCTTC; cdr3_aa: CASSVDRLLHGYTF
clone_size: .; v_call: TRBV7-9; j_call: TRBJ2-5; d_call: .; cdr3_nt: TGTGCCAGCAGAATGACAGGCGTCGAGACCCAGTACTTC; cdr3_aa: CASRMTGVETQYF
clone_size: .; v_call: TRBV5-1; j_call: TRBJ2-1; d_call: TRBD2; cdr3_nt: TGCGCCAGCAGCTTAATAGCGGGAGCGGTGGGCAATGAGCAGTTCTTC; cdr3_aa: CASSLIAGAVGNEQFF
clone_size: .; v_call: TRBV4-3; j_call: TRBJ1-2; d_call: TRBD1; cdr3_nt: TGCGCCAGCAGCCAGACAGACAGGGGGCGTGGTGGCTACACCTTC; cdr3_aa: CASSQTDRGRGGYTF
clone_size: .; v_call: TRBV9; j_call: TRBJ2-7; d_call: TRBD2; cdr3_nt: TGTGCCAGCAGCGCCGGACTAGCGGCACTCTACGAGCAGTACTTC; cdr3_aa: CASSAGLAALYEQYF
clone_size: .; v_call: TRBV11-2; j_call: TRBJ2-7; d_call: .; cdr3_nt: TGTGCCAGCAGCGGACTTGTTGGGCAGTACTTC; cdr3_aa: CASSGLVGQYF
clone_size: .; v_call: TRBV6-6; j_call: TRBJ2-7; d_call: TRBD2; cdr3_nt: TGTGCCAGCAGTTACGCCACTAGCGGGGGCTACGAGCAGTACTTC; cdr3_aa: CASSYATSGGYEQYF
clone_size: .; v_call: TRBV9; j_call: TRBJ2-3; d_call: TRBD1; cdr3_nt: TGTGCCAGCAGCGTTCGGACAGGGAGTGTTGGAGATACGCAGTATTTT; cdr3_aa: CASSVRTGSVGDTQYF
clone_size: .; v_call: TRBV10-3; j_call: TRBJ2-7; d_call: .; cdr3_nt: TGTGCCATCAGTACCGGGACAAGGGCGCAGTACTTC; cdr3_aa: CAISTGTRAQYF
clone_size: .; v_call: TRBV14; j_call: TRBJ2-7; d_call: .; cdr3_nt: TGTGCCAGCAGCCAATTCGGGGCGTCCTACGAGCAGTACTTC; cdr3_aa: CASSQFGASYEQYF
clone_size: .; v_call: TRBV7-6; j_call: TRBJ2-1; d_call: TRBD1; cdr3_nt: TGTGCCAGCAGCTTAGGAGGGGTATGGACAGGGTCCAATGAGCAGTTCTTC; cdr3_aa: CASSLGGVWTGSNEQFF
clone_size: .; v_call: TRBV11-2; j_call: TRBJ2-2; d_call: TRBD2; cdr3_nt: TGTGCCAGCAGCCTAATTAGCGGGAGCCCTGAATACACCGGGGAGCTGTTTTTT; cdr3_aa: CASSLISGSPEYTGELFF
clone_size: .; v_call: TRBV7-2; j_call: TRBJ2-3; d_call: .; cdr3_nt: TGTGCCAGCAGCGGCCGGGACTCACTTGGGGATACGCAGTATTTT; cdr3_aa: CASSGRDSLGDTQYF
clone_size: .; v_call: TRBV20-1; j_call: TRBJ1-4; d_call: .; cdr3_nt: TGCAGTGCTAACAACCGTGAAAAACTGTTTTTT; cdr3_aa: CSANNREKLFF
clone_size: .; v_call: TRBV4-2; j_call: TRBJ2-5; d_call: TRBD2; cdr3_nt: TGTGCCAGCAGCCAATTAGCGGGGAGGGAGACCCAGTACTTC; cdr3_aa: CASSQLAGRETQYF
clone_size: .; v_call: TRBV9; j_call: TRBJ2-1; d_call: TRBD1; cdr3_nt: TGTGCCAGCAGCTCCACCGGGACAGTTTACAATGAGCAGTTCTTC; cdr3_aa: CASSSTGTVYNEQFF
clone_size: .; v_call: TRBV29-1; j_call: TRBJ2-1; d_call: TRBD1; cdr3_nt: TGCAGCGTTCAAGGGGGCCGGTACAATGAGCAGTTCTTC; cdr3_aa: CSVQGGRYNEQFF
clone_size: .; v_call: TRBV28; j_call: TRBJ1-5; d_call: TRBD1; cdr3_nt: TGTGCCAGCAGTCTCTTGGGACAGAGGAATCAGCCCCAGCATTTT; cdr3_aa: CASSLLGQRNQPQHF
clone_size: .; v_call: TRBV6-6; j_call: TRBJ2-1; d_call: .; cdr3_nt: TGTGCCAGCACTTTCTCAGCGAATGAGCAGTTCTTC; cdr3_aa: CASTFSANEQFF
clone_size: .; v_call: TRBV2; j_call: TRBJ2-1; d_call: .; cdr3_nt: TGTGCCAGCAGCGCTGACAGGAACTCCTACAATGAGCAGTTCTTC; cdr3_aa: CASSADRNSYNEQFF
clone_size: .; v_call: TRBV5-5; j_call: TRBJ1-5; d_call: .; cdr3_nt: TGTGCCAGCAGCTTGTGGAGCAATCAGCCCCAGCATTTT; cdr3_aa: CASSLWSNQPQHF
clone_size: .; v_call: TRBV5-5; j_call: TRBJ1-1; d_call: .; cdr3_nt: TGTGCCAGCAGCTTAGGTCCCGCTACCACTGAAGCTTTCTTT; cdr3_aa: CASSLGPATTEAFF
clone_size: .; v_call: TRBV2; j_call: TRBJ2-5; d_call: .; cdr3_nt: TGTGCCGGGGGGGGGACAGAGACTCAAGAGACCCAGTACTTC; cdr3_aa: CAGGGTETQETQYF
clone_size: .; v_call: TRBV7-2; j_call: TRBJ2-7; d_call: TRBD2; cdr3_nt: TGTGCCAGCATGGAAAGGGGACTAGCGGCCTACGAGCAGTACTTC; cdr3_aa: CASMERGLAAYEQYF